This T cell receptor (beta chain) was obtained from a study of T cell responses to AZD1222 COVID-19 vaccine. V was trimmed by 2 bases and J by 0 bases, leaving 7 bases between them. The CDR3 covers 15 residues. Germline-derived CDR1 and CDR2 are SGHTA and FQGTGA. Profiling relied on immunoSEQ multiplex PCR, and the TCRdb table lists in-frame clones only, not all of them. The table lists tens of thousands of clones, 70% to 85% of them singletons, with 20% in the top ten. The sequencing used peripheral blood, collected on day 0 of AZD1222 vaccination. This chain connects TRBV7-3 to TRBJ2-2; D is uncertain. The source is an adult in good health. The CDR3 DNA sequence: TGTGCCAGCAGCTTAGTCAGCGCGAACACCGGGGAGCTGTTTTTT. Translation: CASSLVSANTGELFF.